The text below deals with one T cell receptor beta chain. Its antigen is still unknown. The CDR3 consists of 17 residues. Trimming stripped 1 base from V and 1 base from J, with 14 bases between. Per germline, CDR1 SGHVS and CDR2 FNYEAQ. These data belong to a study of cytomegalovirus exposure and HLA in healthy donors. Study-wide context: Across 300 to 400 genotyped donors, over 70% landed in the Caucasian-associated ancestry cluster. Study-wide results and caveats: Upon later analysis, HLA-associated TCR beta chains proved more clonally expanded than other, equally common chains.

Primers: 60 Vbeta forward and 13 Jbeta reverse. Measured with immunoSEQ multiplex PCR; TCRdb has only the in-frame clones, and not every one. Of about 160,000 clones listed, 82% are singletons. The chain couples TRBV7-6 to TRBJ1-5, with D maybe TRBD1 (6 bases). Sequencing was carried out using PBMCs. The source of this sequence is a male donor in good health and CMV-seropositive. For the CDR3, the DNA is TGTGCCAGCAGCTTAGTTCGGGCAAGGGGGAGCAATCAGCCCCAGCATTTT. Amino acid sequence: CASSLVRARGSNQPQHF.